Listed below are T cell receptor beta chains from one sample, sequenced in a study of shared clonotypes between healthy human individuals. Method: immunoSEQ multiplex PCR; TCRdb's copy keeps in-frame clones and lacks some. The table shows about 1 million clones, with about 77% occurring only once. The sequencing input was memory CD4+ T cells sorted from blood. These receptors were taken from a young man in good health. The CDR3 runs from the conserved cysteine through the conserved F or W. A D gene is named only where the DNA matches it firmly. Where a row states a size, it is once, few, many or the class of an expanded clone; other rows omit it.

clone_size: .; v_call: TRBV6-6; d_call: TRBD1; j_call: TRBJ2-7; cdr3_aa: CASRPRGQSSYEQYF; cdr3_nt: TGTGCCAGCAGGCCCCGGGGACAGAGCTCCTACGAGCAGTACTTC
clone_size: .; v_call: TRBV19; d_call: .; j_call: TRBJ2-5; cdr3_aa: CASSPPGHYQETQYF; cdr3_nt: TGTGCCAGTAGTCCCCCGGGACACTACCAAGAGACCCAGTACTTC
clone_size: many; v_call: TRBV5-4; d_call: .; j_call: TRBJ2-3; cdr3_aa: CASSLPAADTQYF; cdr3_nt: TGTGCCAGCAGCTTGCCAGCGGCAGATACGCAGTATTTT
clone_size: few; v_call: TRBV5-1; d_call: TRBD1; j_call: TRBJ1-1; cdr3_aa: CASRAGGTEAFF; cdr3_nt: TGCGCCAGCAGGGCAGGGGGCACTGAAGCTTTCTTT
clone_size: .; v_call: TRBV10-3; d_call: TRBD2; j_call: TRBJ2-7; cdr3_aa: CAITPGGGIYEQYF; cdr3_nt: TGTGCCATCACCCCCGGGGGGGGAATCTACGAGCAGTACTTC
clone_size: .; v_call: TRBV5-5; d_call: TRBD2; j_call: TRBJ2-7; cdr3_aa: CASSGGLAGPYYEQYF; cdr3_nt: TGTGCCAGCAGCGGGGGGTTAGCGGGACCTTACTACGAGCAGTACTTC
clone_size: few; v_call: TRBV5-1; d_call: .; j_call: TRBJ1-6; cdr3_aa: CASSLVPDHSPLHF; cdr3_nt: TGCGCCAGCAGCTTGGTACCGGATCATTCACCCCTCCACTTT
clone_size: .; v_call: TRBV25-1; d_call: TRBD1; j_call: TRBJ2-1; cdr3_aa: CASSGGQGRLDEQFF; cdr3_nt: TGTGCCAGCAGTGGGGGACAGGGGAGGTTGGATGAGCAGTTCTTC
clone_size: .; v_call: TRBV4-3; d_call: TRBD1; j_call: TRBJ2-7; cdr3_aa: CASSPGTGVYEQYF; cdr3_nt: TGCGCCAGCAGCCCCGGTACAGGGGTCTACGAGCAGTACTTC
clone_size: .; v_call: TRBV15; d_call: .; j_call: TRBJ1-2; cdr3_aa: CATSRDLSRVNTYGYTF; cdr3_nt: TGTGCCACCAGCAGAGATCTAAGCAGGGTGAACACCTATGGCTACACCTTC
clone_size: .; v_call: TRBV19; d_call: .; j_call: TRBJ2-7; cdr3_aa: CASSQTGRYEQYF; cdr3_nt: TGTGCCAGTAGCCAGACAGGGAGGTACGAGCAGTACTTC
clone_size: .; v_call: TRBV28; d_call: .; j_call: TRBJ1-3; cdr3_aa: CASSFVSSGNTIYF; cdr3_nt: TGTGCCAGCAGTTTCGTCAGCTCTGGAAACACCATATATTTT
clone_size: .; v_call: TRBV27; d_call: TRBD1; j_call: TRBJ1-2; cdr3_aa: CASSSTLGQGGYGYTF; cdr3_nt: TGTGCCAGCAGTTCGACCCTTGGACAGGGTGGCTATGGCTACACCTTC
clone_size: few; v_call: TRBV18; d_call: .; j_call: TRBJ2-7; cdr3_aa: CASSPRAGNYEQYF; cdr3_nt: TGTGCCAGCTCACCAAGGGCCGGGAACTACGAGCAGTACTTC
clone_size: .; v_call: TRBV6-5; d_call: .; j_call: TRBJ1-2; cdr3_aa: CASRNTAGYGYTF; cdr3_nt: TGTGCCAGCAGAAATACAGCCGGCTATGGCTACACCTTC
clone_size: once; v_call: TRBV11-3; d_call: .; j_call: TRBJ1-3; cdr3_aa: CASSSPGGADGNTIYF; cdr3_nt: TGTGCCAGCAGTTCCCCTGGGGGCGCTGATGGAAACACCATATATTTT
clone_size: .; v_call: TRBV2; d_call: TRBD1; j_call: TRBJ1-6; cdr3_aa: CASRAGTDNSPLHF; cdr3_nt: TGTGCCAGCAGGGCGGGGACAGATAATTCACCCCTCCACTTT
clone_size: once; v_call: TRBV27; d_call: .; j_call: TRBJ2-7; cdr3_aa: CASSLRSAPRPYEQYF; cdr3_nt: TGTGCCAGCAGTTTACGTTCCGCGCCACGTCCCTACGAGCAGTACTTC
clone_size: .; v_call: TRBV5-5; d_call: TRBD2; j_call: TRBJ2-7; cdr3_aa: CASSHSSGGATYEQYF; cdr3_nt: TGTGCCAGCAGCCATTCTAGCGGGGGCGCCACCTACGAGCAGTACTTC
clone_size: .; v_call: TRBV19; d_call: TRBD1; j_call: TRBJ1-1; cdr3_aa: CASSSDRGQILTEAFF; cdr3_nt: TGTGCCAGTAGTTCCGACAGGGGGCAGATTCTCACTGAAGCTTTCTTT
clone_size: .; v_call: TRBV7-7; d_call: TRBD2; j_call: TRBJ2-7; cdr3_aa: CASSLAGSYEQYF; cdr3_nt: TGTGCTAGCAGCTTAGCGGGATCCTACGAGCAGTACTTC
clone_size: .; v_call: TRBV18; d_call: .; j_call: TRBJ2-7; cdr3_aa: CASSFRTNPLSYEQYF; cdr3_nt: TGTGCCAGCTCATTCCGGACAAATCCCCTCTCCTACGAGCAGTACTTC
clone_size: .; v_call: TRBV28; d_call: .; j_call: TRBJ1-1; cdr3_aa: CASSTPGQNTEAFF; cdr3_nt: TGTGCCAGCAGTACACCTGGACAAAACACTGAAGCTTTCTTT
clone_size: .; v_call: TRBV4-3; d_call: TRBD2; j_call: TRBJ2-1; cdr3_aa: CASSLGTSGRASWQFF; cdr3_nt: TGCGCCAGCAGCCTCGGGACTAGCGGGAGGGCTTCGTGGCAGTTCTTC
clone_size: once; v_call: TRBV19; d_call: .; j_call: TRBJ1-5; cdr3_aa: CASTPLEGGSQPQHF; cdr3_nt: TGTGCCAGTACTCCCCTGGAGGGAGGGAGTCAGCCCCAGCATTTT
clone_size: .; v_call: TRBV2; d_call: .; j_call: TRBJ1-2; cdr3_aa: CASIKNRAGNYGYTF; cdr3_nt: TGTGCCAGCATTAAAAACAGGGCCGGTAACTATGGCTACACCTTC
clone_size: .; v_call: TRBV19; d_call: TRBD1; j_call: TRBJ2-1; cdr3_aa: CASSARQGNEQFF; cdr3_nt: TGTGCCAGTAGTGCTCGACAGGGCAATGAGCAGTTCTTC
clone_size: .; v_call: TRBV5-1; d_call: TRBD1; j_call: TRBJ1-2; cdr3_aa: CASGTGGSDNYGYTF; cdr3_nt: TGCGCCTCCGGGACAGGGGGCTCCGATAACTATGGCTACACCTTC
clone_size: .; v_call: TRBV5-4; d_call: .; j_call: TRBJ1-2; cdr3_aa: CASSLGTATIYGYTF; cdr3_nt: TGTGCCAGCAGCCTCGGGACGGCCACCATCTATGGCTACACCTTC
clone_size: .; v_call: TRBV19; d_call: TRBD1; j_call: TRBJ2-2; cdr3_aa: CASSHTGADTGELFF; cdr3_nt: TGTGCCAGTAGTCATACAGGGGCGGACACCGGGGAGCTGTTTTTT
clone_size: .; v_call: TRBV2; d_call: .; j_call: TRBJ1-3; cdr3_aa: CASSPEEAAGNTIYF; cdr3_nt: TGTGCCAGCAGCCCCGAGGAGGCCGCTGGAAACACCATATATTTT
clone_size: few; v_call: TRBV18; d_call: .; j_call: TRBJ1-2; cdr3_aa: CASSPRGREDYGYTF; cdr3_nt: TGTGCCAGCTCACCAAGGGGCAGGGAGGACTATGGCTACACCTTC
clone_size: .; v_call: TRBV6-5; d_call: TRBD2; j_call: TRBJ2-7; cdr3_aa: CASSYFSGGSSEQYF; cdr3_nt: TGTGCCAGCAGTTACTTCTCGGGAGGGTCGTCCGAGCAGTACTTC
clone_size: .; v_call: TRBV9; d_call: TRBD1; j_call: TRBJ2-2; cdr3_aa: CASSRTGDNTGELFF; cdr3_nt: TGTGCCAGCAGCCGGACAGGGGATAACACCGGGGAGCTGTTTTTT
clone_size: .; v_call: TRBV5-1; d_call: .; j_call: TRBJ2-7; cdr3_aa: CASTPVGGVGNEQYF; cdr3_nt: TGCGCCAGCACTCCGGTAGGAGGGGTGGGGAACGAGCAGTACTTC
clone_size: .; v_call: TRBV5-1; d_call: TRBD1; j_call: TRBJ1-4; cdr3_aa: CASSLLLTGSATNEKLFF; cdr3_nt: TGCGCCAGCAGCTTGTTACTGACAGGGAGTGCAACTAATGAAAAACTGTTTTTT
clone_size: .; v_call: TRBV6-5; d_call: .; j_call: TRBJ1-1; cdr3_aa: CASRRETEAFF; cdr3_nt: TGTGCCAGCAGGCGGGAAACTGAAGCTTTCTTT
clone_size: .; v_call: TRBV4-1; d_call: .; j_call: TRBJ2-3; cdr3_aa: CASSQERAGPRSDTQYF; cdr3_nt: TGCGCCAGCAGCCAAGAAAGGGCAGGCCCTAGATCGGATACGCAGTATTTT
clone_size: .; v_call: TRBV6-1; d_call: .; j_call: TRBJ2-5; cdr3_aa: CASSPSGSQETQYF; cdr3_nt: TGTGCCAGCAGTCCAAGCGGAAGTCAAGAGACCCAGTACTTC
clone_size: .; v_call: TRBV19; d_call: TRBD1; j_call: TRBJ2-1; cdr3_aa: CASRPDRGSYNEQFF; cdr3_nt: TGTGCCAGTAGACCGGACAGGGGTTCCTACAATGAGCAGTTCTTC
clone_size: once; v_call: TRBV6-5; d_call: .; j_call: TRBJ2-2; cdr3_aa: CASSPTGSGTGELFF; cdr3_nt: TGTGCCAGCAGTCCCACAGGGTCAGGCACCGGGGAGCTGTTTTTT
clone_size: .; v_call: TRBV20-1; d_call: .; j_call: TRBJ2-6; cdr3_aa: CSALGPYVLTF; cdr3_nt: TGCAGTGCCCTCGGTCCTTACGTCCTGACTTTC
clone_size: .; v_call: TRBV7-2; d_call: .; j_call: TRBJ2-3; cdr3_aa: CASSLTQQTRTQYF; cdr3_nt: TGTGCCAGCAGCTTGACTCAACAAACGAGGACGCAGTATTTT
clone_size: .; v_call: TRBV10-3; d_call: .; j_call: TRBJ2-7; cdr3_aa: CAISESRDSEQYF; cdr3_nt: TGTGCCATCAGTGAGTCAAGGGATTCCGAGCAGTACTTC
clone_size: .; v_call: TRBV7-2; d_call: TRBD1; j_call: TRBJ2-2; cdr3_aa: CASSPLGTGSTGELFF; cdr3_nt: TGTGCCAGCAGCCCCCTCGGGACAGGGAGCACCGGGGAGCTGTTTTTT
clone_size: .; v_call: TRBV2; d_call: .; j_call: TRBJ1-1; cdr3_aa: CASNNLGWGAPEAFF; cdr3_nt: TGTGCCAGCAACAATCTAGGATGGGGGGCCCCTGAAGCTTTCTTT
clone_size: .; v_call: TRBV6-5; d_call: .; j_call: TRBJ1-1; cdr3_aa: CASRRSREEAFF; cdr3_nt: TGTGCCAGCAGACGATCCCGGGAGGAAGCTTTCTTT
clone_size: .; v_call: TRBV7-2; d_call: TRBD1; j_call: TRBJ2-3; cdr3_aa: CASSLVTGGASDTQYF; cdr3_nt: TGTGCCAGCAGCTTAGTAACAGGGGGCGCTTCAGATACGCAGTATTTT